The present T cell receptor beta chain was sequenced within a study of T cells in Graves' hyperthyroidism and ophthalmopathy. The germline V and J ends were trimmed by 2 bases and 0 bases, with 11 bases remaining between them. Germline CDR1 reads LGHNA; CDR2 reads YNFKEQ. The CDR3 is made up of 16 amino acids. The investigators amplified TCR beta CDR3 regions from RNA transcripts. The primer set for the first-round RT-PCR of the TCR CDR3 was HTBI. TCRdb re-derived calls from the multiplex PCR reads in MiXCR, one entry per CDR3 protein. This table holds fewer than 900,000 distinct CDR3 sequences, approximately 19% found once.

This receptor was identified in a woman between 45 and 60 years old with Graves' hyperthyroidism that later progressed to Graves' ophthalmopathy. Sequencing was done on a sample of blood. The chain carries TRBV4-2 and TRBJ2-1, with no clear D. This chain's CDR3 is CASSQHLGGSYNEQFF. Written as DNA, the CDR3 is TGTGCCAGCAGCCAACACTTAGGCGGCTCCTACAATGAGCAGTTCTTC.